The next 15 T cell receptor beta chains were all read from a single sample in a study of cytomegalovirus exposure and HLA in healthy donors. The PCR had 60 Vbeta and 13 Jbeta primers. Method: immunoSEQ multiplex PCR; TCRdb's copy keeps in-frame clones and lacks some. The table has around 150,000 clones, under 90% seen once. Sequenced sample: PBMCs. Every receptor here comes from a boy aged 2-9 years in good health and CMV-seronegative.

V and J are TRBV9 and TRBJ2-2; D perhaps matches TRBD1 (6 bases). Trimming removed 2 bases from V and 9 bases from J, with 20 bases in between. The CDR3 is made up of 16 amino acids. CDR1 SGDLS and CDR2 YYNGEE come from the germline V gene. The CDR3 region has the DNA TGTGCCAGCAGCGTGGGTACAGGGTCGGGATTCCGGGAGCTGTTTTTT. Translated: CASSVGTGSGFRELFF.

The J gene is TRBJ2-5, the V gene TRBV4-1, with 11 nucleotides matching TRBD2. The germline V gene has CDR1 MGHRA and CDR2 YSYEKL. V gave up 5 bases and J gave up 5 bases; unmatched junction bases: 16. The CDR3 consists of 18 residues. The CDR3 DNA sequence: TGCGCCAGCAGCGCCCGACTAGCGGGGAGCCTAGGGAGTGAGACCCAGTACTTC. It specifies CASSARLAGSLGSETQYF.

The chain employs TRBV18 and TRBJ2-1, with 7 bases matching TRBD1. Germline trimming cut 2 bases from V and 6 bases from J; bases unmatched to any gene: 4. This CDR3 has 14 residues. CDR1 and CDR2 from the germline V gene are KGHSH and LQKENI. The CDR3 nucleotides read TGTGCCAGCTCACCAACGGGACAGTTCAATGAGCAGTTCTTC. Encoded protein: CASSPTGQFNEQFF.

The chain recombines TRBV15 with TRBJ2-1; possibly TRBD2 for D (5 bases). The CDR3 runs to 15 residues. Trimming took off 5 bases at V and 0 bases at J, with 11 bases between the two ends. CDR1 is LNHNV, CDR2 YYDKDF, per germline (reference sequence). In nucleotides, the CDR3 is TGTGCCACCAGCCCCCGGGGTGGCTCCTACAATGAGCAGTTCTTC. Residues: CATSPRGGSYNEQFF.

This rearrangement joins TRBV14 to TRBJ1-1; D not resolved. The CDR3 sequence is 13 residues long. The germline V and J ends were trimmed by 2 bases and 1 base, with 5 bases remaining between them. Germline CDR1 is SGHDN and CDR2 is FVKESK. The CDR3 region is CASSQQSNTEAFF. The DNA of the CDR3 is TGTGCCAGCAGCCAACAATCGAACACTGAAGCTTTCTTT.

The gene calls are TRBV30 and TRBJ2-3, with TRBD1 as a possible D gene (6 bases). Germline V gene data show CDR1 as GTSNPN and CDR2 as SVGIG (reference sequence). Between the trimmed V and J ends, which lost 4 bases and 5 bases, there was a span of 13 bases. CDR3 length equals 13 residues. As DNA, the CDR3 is TGTGCCTGGAAGGCGCAGGGGATAGATACGCAGTATTTT. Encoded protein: CAWKAQGIDTQYF. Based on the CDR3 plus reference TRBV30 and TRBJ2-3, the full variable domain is SQTIHQWPATLVQPVGSPLSLECTVEGTSNPNLYWYRQAAGRGLQLLFYSVGIGQISSEVPQNLSASRPQDRQFILSSKKLLLSDSGFYLCAWKAQGIDTQYFGPGTRLTVL.

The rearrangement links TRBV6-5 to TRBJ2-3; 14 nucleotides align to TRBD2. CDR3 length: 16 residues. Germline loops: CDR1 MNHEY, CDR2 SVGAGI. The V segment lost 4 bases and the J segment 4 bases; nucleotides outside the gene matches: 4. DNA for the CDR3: TGTGCCAGCAGTTGGGGACTAGCGGGAGTCGCAGATACGCAGTATTTT. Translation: CASSWGLAGVADTQYF.

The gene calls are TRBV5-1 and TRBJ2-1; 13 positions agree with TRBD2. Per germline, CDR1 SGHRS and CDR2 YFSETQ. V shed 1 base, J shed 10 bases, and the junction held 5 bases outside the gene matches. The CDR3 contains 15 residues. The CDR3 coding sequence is TGCGCCAGCAGCTTGACTAGCGGGAGGGCGGGCGAGCAGTTCTTC. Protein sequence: CASSLTSGRAGEQFF.

This CDR3 reads CASSIGLAGGPETQYF. The CDR3 DNA reads TGTGCCAGTAGTATTGGACTAGCGGGGGGCCCGGAGACCCAGTACTTC. V and J are TRBV19 and TRBJ2-5, with 14 bases fitting TRBD2. With 3 bases clipped from V and 5 bases from J, the junction kept 5 bases outside the gene matches. Germline V gene sequence: CDR1 LNHDA, CDR2 SQIVND (reference sequence). The CDR3 covers 16 residues.

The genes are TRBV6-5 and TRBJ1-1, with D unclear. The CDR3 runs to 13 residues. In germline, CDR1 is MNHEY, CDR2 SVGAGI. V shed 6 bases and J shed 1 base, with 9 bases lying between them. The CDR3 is CASRPRGNTEAFF. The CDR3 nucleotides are TGTGCCAGCAGGCCGCGGGGGAACACTGAAGCTTTCTTT.

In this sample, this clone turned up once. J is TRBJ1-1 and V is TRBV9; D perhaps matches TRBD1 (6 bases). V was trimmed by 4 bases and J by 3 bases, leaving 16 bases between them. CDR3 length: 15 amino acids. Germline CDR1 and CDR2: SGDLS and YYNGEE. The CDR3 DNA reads TGTGCCAGCAGCCCCCAGGGGATTGGGTACACTGAAGCTTTCTTT. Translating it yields CASSPQGIGYTEAFF. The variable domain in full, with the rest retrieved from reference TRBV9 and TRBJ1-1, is DSGVTQTPKHLITATGQRVTLRCSPRSGDLSVYWYQQSLDQGLQFLIQYYNGEERAKGNILERFSAQQFPDLHSELNLSSLELGDSALYFCASSPQGIGYTEAFFGQGTRLTVV.

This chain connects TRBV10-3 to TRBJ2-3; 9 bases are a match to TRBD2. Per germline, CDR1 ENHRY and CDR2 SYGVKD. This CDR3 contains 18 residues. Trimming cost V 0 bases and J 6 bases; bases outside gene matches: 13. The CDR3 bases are TGTGCCATCAGTGAGTCATCGCCTAGCGGGGCCGGACTGGATACGCAGTATTTT. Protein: CAISESSPSGAGLDTQYF.

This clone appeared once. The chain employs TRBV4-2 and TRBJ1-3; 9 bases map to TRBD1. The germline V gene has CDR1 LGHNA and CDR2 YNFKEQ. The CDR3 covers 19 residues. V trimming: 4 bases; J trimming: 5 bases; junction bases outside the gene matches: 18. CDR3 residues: CASSRDRDRVRLNRNTIYF. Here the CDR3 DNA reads TGTGCCAGCAGCCGAGACCGGGACAGGGTCCGTCTTAATCGAAACACCATATATTTT.

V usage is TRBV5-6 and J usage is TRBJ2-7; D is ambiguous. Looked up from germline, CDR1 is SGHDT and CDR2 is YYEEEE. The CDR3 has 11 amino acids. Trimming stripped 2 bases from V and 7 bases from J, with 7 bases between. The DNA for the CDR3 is TGTGCCAGCAGCTTATCTAGAGAGCAGTACTTC. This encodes CASSLSREQYF.

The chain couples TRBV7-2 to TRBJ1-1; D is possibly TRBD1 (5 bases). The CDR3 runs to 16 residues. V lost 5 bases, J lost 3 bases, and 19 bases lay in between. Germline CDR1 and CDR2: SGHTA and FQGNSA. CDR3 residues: CASSPRPGGRYTEAFF. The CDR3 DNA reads TGTGCCAGCAGCCCACGCCCGGGGGGGAGATACACTGAAGCTTTCTTT.